Listed here are 25 T cell receptor beta chains from one sample, sequenced in a study of T-cell memory formation after mild COVID-19. TCRdb re-called the 5' RACE reads through MiXCR, storing one row per CDR3 protein. The sample lists tens of thousands of distinct CDR3 sequences; approximately 9% were seen once. Sequences were obtained from PBMCs or a T cell subset sorted from them (not recorded which). The receptors were sampled from a young man who had mild COVID-19 (a few samples of this study predate the infection). Cell type and time point are not known.

V gene TRBV11-1 combines with J gene TRBJ2-1, with 14 nucleotides matching TRBD2. The ends lost 5 bases at V and 9 bases at J; junction bases unmatched: 6. CDR1 SGHAT and CDR2 FQDESV come from the germline V gene (reference sequence). The CDR3 runs to 15 residues. The CDR3 region has the DNA TGTGCCAGCAGCAAGGGACTAGCGGGGGAGGGTGAGCAGTTCTTC. It encodes CASSKGLAGEGEQFF.

This clonotype showed up just a few times. The chain combines TRBV10-3 with TRBJ2-4; D call uncertain. Trimming cost V 3 bases and J 0 bases, with 6 bases left between them. The germline V gene has CDR1 ENHRY and CDR2 SYGVKD. The CDR3 sequence is 14 residues long. The CDR3 sequence: CAISDRTAKNIQYF. Written as DNA, the CDR3 is TGTGCCATCAGTGATCGAACAGCCAAAAACATTCAGTACTTC.

This clonotype was seen many times. V and J are TRBV4-3 and TRBJ2-3; D remains ambiguous. The CDR3 totals 13 residues. V lost 1 base, J lost 10 bases, and 12 bases lay in between. The V gene's germline CDR1 is LGHNA and CDR2 YSLEER. The CDR3 protein is CASSQGVAASQYF. The CDR3 DNA sequence: TGCGCCAGCAGCCAAGGGGTGGCGGCATCGCAGTATTTT.

The chain combines TRBV7-2 with TRBJ2-5, with a weak D call TRBD1 (6 bases). V shed 2 bases and J shed 6 bases, with 13 bases lying between them. The germline CDR1 and CDR2 sequences are SGHTA and FQGNSA. The CDR3 is 14 residues long. The CDR3 is CASSLSGDRQTQYF. CDR3 DNA sequence: TGTGCCAGCAGCTTATCCGGAGACAGGCAGACCCAGTACTTC.

This clonotype was counted only a few times. The chain is built from TRBV5-5 and TRBJ2-7; 7 bases map to TRBD1. Per the germline V gene, CDR1 is SGHKS and CDR2 is YYEKEE (reference sequence). The CDR3 is 14 amino acids. J lost 4 bases, V lost 0 bases, and 4 bases had no gene match. CDR3 region: CASSLAPTGYEQYF. The CDR3 nucleotides are TGTGCCAGCAGCTTGGCCCCGACAGGGTACGAGCAGTACTTC.

In its sample, this clonotype was seen many times. The chain joins TRBV15 to TRBJ2-2, with 9 bases aligning to TRBD2. V shed 3 bases and J 4 bases; nucleotides not matched to a gene: 6. Germline V gene lookup returns CDR1 LNHNV and CDR2 YYDKDF (reference sequence). This CDR3 is built from 16 residues. The CDR3 loop reads CATSSPGLAGTGELFF. The CDR3 nucleotides read TGTGCCACCAGCAGCCCGGGACTAGCAGGCACCGGGGAGCTGTTTTTT.

This chain connects TRBV27 to TRBJ1-1; no clear D gene. Germline lookup yields CDR1 MNHEY and CDR2 SMNVEV (reference sequence). The CDR3 has 13 amino acids. The V end lost 1 base, the J end lost 6 bases, and 9 bases lay between the germline ends. CDR3 bases: TGTGCCAGCAGTTTATGGAGGGAGTCTGAAGCTTTCTTT. It is translated as CASSLWRESEAFF.

This clonotype was found a few times. The genes are TRBV4-2 and TRBJ1-4; no firm D call. Deletions cut 0 bases from V and 0 bases from J, with 8 bases between. The CDR3 has 16 residues. Germline V lookup: CDR1 LGHNA, CDR2 YNFKEQ. The CDR3 DNA sequence: TGTGCCAGCAGCCAAGATAGGAAGGCAACTAATGAAAAACTGTTTTTT. It yields the protein CASSQDRKATNEKLFF.

By proportion, this clonotype is medium-sized. The J gene is TRBJ2-5, the V gene TRBV5-1; D is unclear. Trimming removed 1 base from V and 5 bases from J, with 6 bases in between. In germline, CDR1 is SGHRS, CDR2 YFSETQ. The CDR3 is made up of 12 amino acids. The CDR3 region has the DNA TGCGCCAGCAGCTTGCTGGGGGAGACCCAGTACTTC. Protein: CASSLLGETQYF. Filled out from reference TRBV5-1 and TRBJ2-5, the complete variable domain reads KAGVTQTPRYLIKTRGQQVTLSCSPISGHRSVSWYQQTPGQGLQFLFEYFSETQRNKGNFPGRFSGRQFSNSRSEMNVSTLELGDSALYLCASSLLGETQYFGPGTRLLVL.

In this sample, this clonotype turned up a few times. V gene TRBV20-1 combines with J gene TRBJ1-2; maybe TRBD1 (6 bases). V gave up 2 bases and J gave up 4 bases, with 20 bases separating them. Germline values: CDR1 DFQATT, CDR2 SNEGSKA (reference sequence). This CDR3 spans 16 amino acids. CDR3: CSARNGGSGAGYGYTF. CDR3 DNA sequence: TGCAGTGCTAGAAATGGGGGATCGGGGGCCGGCTATGGCTACACCTTC.

The chain links TRBV10-3 to TRBJ1-6; 7 bases are shared with TRBD1. V was pared by 2 bases and J by 9 bases, with 4 bases of the junction left unmatched. Per the germline V gene, CDR1 is ENHRY and CDR2 is SYGVKD. This CDR3 region has 14 residues. Here the CDR3 DNA reads TGTGCCATCAGTGAGCGGGGACAGTCTTCACCCCTCCACTTT. Translation: CAISERGQSSPLHF.

This clonotype was detected only a few times. The gene calls are TRBV5-1 and TRBJ2-3; 8 positions match TRBD2. This CDR3 comprises 14 residues. Looked up from germline, CDR1 is SGHRS and CDR2 is YFSETQ. The ends lost 7 bases at V and 5 bases at J; junction bases unmatched: 9. This CDR3 is CASGERGRGDTQYF. In DNA, the CDR3 is TGCGCCAGCGGTGAGCGGGGGCGGGGAGATACGCAGTATTTT.

The V and J genes are TRBV6-5 and TRBJ2-1, with a tentative D call TRBD1 (6 bases). The CDR3 is 15 amino acids. V was clipped by 0 bases and J by 1 base, with 7 bases between them. CDR1 and CDR2 (germline): MNHEY, SVGAGI. The CDR3 loop reads CASSYSGQSYNEQFF. The CDR3 DNA is TGTGCCAGCAGTTACTCGGGACAATCCTACAATGAGCAGTTCTTC.

At least ten counts were recorded for this clonotype. The rearrangement joins TRBV7-8 to TRBJ2-3; D unclear. Trimming left V 2 bases short and J 1 base short, with 4 bases between. Germline-derived CDR1 and CDR2 are SGHVS and FQNEAQ. This CDR3 has 13 amino acids. CDR3 protein: CASSLQGTDTQYF. For the CDR3, the DNA is TGTGCCAGCAGCTTACAGGGCACAGATACGCAGTATTTT.

This clonotype has a handful of counts. The V and J genes are TRBV5-6 and TRBJ1-1; D is ambiguous. The CDR3 consists of 12 residues. Germline V gives CDR1 SGHDT, CDR2 YYEEEE. Trimming stripped 3 bases from V and 5 bases from J, with 8 bases between. The CDR3 DNA follows: TGTGCCAGCAGCTCGCGGTGGACTGAAGCTTTCTTT. It encodes CASSSRWTEAFF. Full variable domain (rest looked up from reference TRBV5-6 and TRBJ1-1): DAGVTQSPTHLIKTRGQQVTLRCSPKSGHDTVSWYQQALGQGPQFIFQYYEEEERQRGNFPDRFSGHQFPNYSSELNVNALLLGDSALYLCASSSRWTEAFFGQGTRLTVV.

This clonotype has a count of ten or more. The J gene is TRBJ2-7, the V gene TRBV7-2; D ambiguous. Trimming pared 5 bases from V and 4 bases from J, leaving 12 bases between. CDR1 SGHTA and CDR2 FQGNSA come from the germline V gene. The length of the CDR3 is 13 residues. DNA of the CDR3: TGTGCCAGCAGCGCAGGCGGCCCGTACGAGCAGTACGTC. It specifies CASSAGGPYEQYV.

This clonotype was detected a few times. The V and J genes are TRBV4-3 and TRBJ2-5; D is unresolved. Trimming pared 8 bases from V and 2 bases from J, leaving 15 bases between. The CDR3 has 14 amino acids. The V gene's germline CDR1 is LGHNA and CDR2 YSLEER. The CDR3 protein is CASGERLGQETQYF. The CDR3 DNA is TGCGCCAGCGGGGAAAGGTTGGGTCAAGAGACCCAGTACTTC.

The rearrangement joins TRBV7-2 to TRBJ2-3, with D unclear. There are 12 residues in the CDR3. Trimming stripped 6 bases from V and 3 bases from J, with 7 bases between. Germline V lookup: CDR1 SGHTA, CDR2 FQGNSA. DNA of the CDR3: TGTGCCAGCAGTCGAGCGACAGATACGCAGTATTTT. Translation: CASSRATDTQYF.

The V call is TRBV18, the J call TRBJ2-5, with D unclear. With 3 bases removed from V and 5 bases from J, the gap between germline ends came to 13 bases. Germline V gene sequence: CDR1 KGHSH, CDR2 LQKENI. The CDR3 is made up of 14 amino acids. The chain's CDR3 is CASSPGFGRETQYF. The CDR3 nucleotides read TGTGCCAGCTCACCGGGTTTTGGTCGGGAGACCCAGTACTTC.

The table lists this clonotype with a few counts. CDR3 protein: CASSPIWTYEQYF. In DNA, the CDR3 is TGTGCCAGCAGCCCTATTTGGACCTACGAGCAGTACTTC. The gene calls are TRBV12-3 or TRBV12-4 and TRBJ2-7; the D is unclear. V lost 6 bases, J lost 2 bases, and 11 bases lay in between. This CDR3 has 13 residues.

The rearrangement uses TRBV7-2 and TRBJ2-1, with D possibly TRBD2 on 5 matching bases. There are 15 residues in the CDR3. Per germline, CDR1 SGHTA and CDR2 FQGNSA. V lost 1 base and J lost 8, with 15 bases in between. CDR3 in DNA: TGTGCCAGCAGCTTAGGTGGCCCTGCGGGCGATGAGCAGTTCTTC. It yields the protein CASSLGGPAGDEQFF.

By its share, this clonotype is medium-sized. This rearrangement joins TRBV5-4 to TRBJ2-7; D is ambiguous. Trimming removed 3 bases from V and 3 bases from J, with 10 bases in between. Germline V CDR1 and CDR2: SGHNT, YYREEE (reference sequence). The CDR3 is made up of 13 amino acids. The CDR3, as DNA: TGTGCCAGCAGCTCTGAGGCTAGCTACGAGCAGTACGTC. This translates into CASSSEASYEQYV.

In its sample, this clonotype was seen a few times. The gene calls are TRBV7-2 and TRBJ1-2, with D perhaps matching TRBD1 (6 bases). V was pared by 5 bases and J by 8 bases, with 15 bases between. Per germline, CDR1 SGHTA and CDR2 FQGNSA. This CDR3 is built from 13 residues. CDR3 DNA sequence: TGTGCCAGCAGCCCTGGACAGCCAACGGGCTACACCTTC. This sequence encodes CASSPGQPTGYTF.

This clonotype was found many times. This CDR3 is CASRIHAGTGELFF. The CDR3 DNA is TGTGCCAGCAGGATACATGCGGGCACCGGGGAGCTGTTTTTT. V is TRBV12-3 or TRBV12-4 and J is TRBJ2-2; D may be TRBD2 (5 bases). This CDR3 region has 14 residues. The V and J ends lost 6 bases and 4 bases respectively, with 12 bases between them.

In DNA form, the CDR3 reads TGTGCCATCAGTGTGGGGTGGCAGGGACCAAAAAACATTCAGTACTTC. Translated, it gives CAISVGWQGPKNIQYF. This chain links TRBV10-3 with TRBJ2-4; TRBD1 or TRBD2 may be the D gene (5 bases each). The V gene's germline CDR1 is ENHRY and CDR2 SYGVKD. V was pared by 4 bases and J by 4 bases, with 17 bases between. This CDR3 comprises 16 residues.